This T cell receptor beta chain was retrieved from a study of OX40 agonist ivuxolimab in advanced cancers. Study-wide context: Patients treated during dose escalation were battling hepatocellular carcinoma, melanoma, renal cell or head and neck cancer. Partial responses were achieved by three patients, one with hepatocellular carcinoma and two with cutaneous melanoma.

Sequenced by immunoSEQ multiplex PCR; TCRdb stores in-frame clones only, minus some. The sample gives around 95,000 clones, around 93% of which show up once; about 0.49% is in the top ten. It was autoimmune disease history or systemic immunosuppression that excluded patients. The CDR3 sequence is 14 residues long. CDR1 SGHRS and CDR2 YFSETQ come from the germline V gene. V was clipped by 4 bases and J by 2 bases; unmatched bases: 2. This clone was observed a single time. This TCR was sampled from an adult with an advanced solid tumor such as melanoma, head and neck, liver or kidney cancer. The chain joins TRBV5-1 to TRBJ2-2; TRBD1 aligns across 7 bases. The sequences come from CD4+ or CD8+ T cells sorted from blood, collected in a trial of the OX40 agonist ivuxolimab. The CDR3 coding sequence is TGCGCCAGCAGCGGGACAGCAAACACCGGGGAGCTGTTTTTT. It codes for CASSGTANTGELFF. The full variable domain, its missing parts supplied by reference TRBV5-1 and TRBJ2-2, is KAGVTQTPRYLIKTRGQQVTLSCSPISGHRSVSWYQQTPGQGLQFLFEYFSETQRNKGNFPGRFSGRQFSNSRSEMNVSTLELGDSALYLCASSGTANTGELFFGEGSRLTVL.